This T cell receptor (beta chain) was sequenced for a study of T-cell memory formation after mild COVID-19. General study results and limits: Clones shrinking between day 15 and 85 showed a balanced CD4/CD8 split, and those that grew later tilted toward CD4+.

TCRdb passed the 5' RACE reads through MiXCR, listing each CDR3 protein once. The repertoire holds about 210,000 distinct CDR3 sequences, with roughly a tenth as singletons. Regarding this clonotype: Its specificity is not known.

Germline V gene data show CDR1 as SEHNR and CDR2 as FQNEAQ (reference sequence). The CDR3 spans 15 residues. Trimming took 3 bases from V and 7 from J; bases not matched to a gene: 9. The sequenced sample consisted of PBMCs or a T cell subset sorted from them (not recorded which). The source of this sequence is a man aged 18 to 30 who had mild COVID-19 (a few samples of this study predate the infection). Cell type and time point are not known. The V gene is TRBV7-9, the J gene TRBJ1-2, with 9 positions matching TRBD1. The CDR3 nucleotides read TGTGCCAGCAGCTTGGTGACAGGGGGGGGGACTGGCTACACCTTC. It encodes CASSLVTGGGTGYTF.